The 16 T cell receptor beta chains presented below share a single source sample, sequenced in a study of cytomegalovirus exposure and HLA in healthy donors. Using immunoSEQ multiplex PCR, the repertoire was profiled, and TCRdb retains in-frame clones only, with some absent. The top ten hold around 3% of the sample, which has roughly 65,000 clones, around 93% seen once. The sequenced sample was PBMCs. These receptors were collected from a man between 18 and 29 years old in good health and CMV-seronegative.

The chain is built from TRBV10-3 and TRBJ2-1, with 12 bases fitting TRBD1. The germline V gene has CDR1 ENHRY and CDR2 SYGVKD. The CDR3 length is 16 residues. The V gene end was trimmed by 0 bases and the J gene end by 8 bases; junction bases not matched to a gene: 5. CDR3: CAISESTGQGAHEQFF. CDR3 sequence (DNA): TGTGCCATCAGTGAGTCGACGGGACAGGGGGCCCATGAGCAGTTCTTC.

The rearrangement uses TRBV5-4 and TRBJ2-3; D is undetermined. The CDR3 extends over 14 amino acids. V shed 2 bases and J shed 0 bases, with 7 bases lying between them. Germline V lookup: CDR1 SGHNT, CDR2 YYREEE (reference sequence). CDR3 protein: CASSLQFSTDTQYF. CDR3 nucleotides: TGTGCCAGCAGCTTACAATTTAGCACAGATACGCAGTATTTT.

This chain connects TRBV5-5 to TRBJ1-2; 7 bases are a match to TRBD1. Per germline, CDR1 SGHKS and CDR2 YYEKEE (reference sequence). This CDR3 contains 14 residues. Trimming took 4 bases from V and 7 from J; bases not matched to a gene: 10. As DNA, the CDR3 is TGTGCCAGCAGCCGCGACAGGGCCTTGAGTGGCTACACCTTC. Translating gives CASSRDRALSGYTF.

V usage is TRBV10-3 and J usage is TRBJ1-1; D not resolved. Per germline, CDR1 ENHRY and CDR2 SYGVKD. The length of the CDR3 is 14 residues. Trimming removed 4 bases from V and 0 bases from J, with 9 bases in between. The CDR3: CAISGDKMNTEAFF. The CDR3 DNA reads as TGTGCCATCAGTGGAGACAAGATGAACACTGAAGCTTTCTTT.

The rearrangement uses TRBV5-1 and TRBJ1-5; TRBD1 aligns across 7 bases. The V gene's germline CDR1 is SGHRS and CDR2 YFSETQ. V lost 3 bases, J lost 3 bases, and 3 bases stayed unmatched. The CDR3 consists of 14 residues. The CDR3 nucleotides are TGCGCCAGCAGCTACGGGACAGACAATCAGCCCCAGCATTTT. Translation gives CASSYGTDNQPQHF.

CDR3 in amino acids: CASSLGGWGWRNTEAFF. The DNA of the CDR3 is TGTGCCAGCAGCTTAGGAGGTTGGGGCTGGCGGAACACTGAAGCTTTCTTT. This chain connects TRBV7-2 to TRBJ1-1; TRBD1 is a possible D gene (5 bases). Germline loops: CDR1 SGHTA, CDR2 FQGNSA. V lost 1 base and J lost 1, with 16 bases in between. The CDR3 totals 17 residues.

The J gene is TRBJ1-1, the V gene TRBV5-6; 7 positions agree with TRBD1. J was trimmed by 0 bases and V by 1 base; bases with no gene match: 6. The CDR3 has 16 amino acids. Germline values: CDR1 SGHDT, CDR2 YYEEEE. The CDR3 nucleotides read TGTGCCAGCAGCTTGAGGGGGCTTCGGATGAACACTGAAGCTTTCTTT. Encoded protein: CASSLRGLRMNTEAFF.

The table lists this clone with a few counts. Other DNA variants within this sample encode the same CDR3. CDR3 loop: CASSPGGGYEQYF. The CDR3 DNA sequence: TGTGCCAGCTCACCGGGCGGGGGATACGAGCAGTACTTC. The chain is built from TRBV18 and TRBJ2-7, with TRBD2 matching 7 bases. CDR1 KGHSH and CDR2 LQKENI come from the germline V gene. The V and J ends lost 3 bases and 4 bases, in that order; junction bases with no gene match: 3. The CDR3 runs to 13 residues.

The gene calls are TRBV19 and TRBJ1-5; a weak D match, TRBD1 (6 bases). The V and J ends lost 3 bases and 3 bases respectively, with 15 bases between them. CDR1 is LNHDA, CDR2 SQIVND, per germline (reference sequence). The CDR3 is 16 residues long. The CDR3 region has the DNA TGTGCCAGTAGTATTCTCACAGGGACCAACAATCAGCCCCAGCATTTT. Translated, it gives CASSILTGTNNQPQHF.

The chain carries TRBV28 and TRBJ2-3, with D perhaps matching TRBD2 (5 bases). The CDR3 is 14 residues long. Deletions cut 1 base from V and 2 bases from J, with 7 bases between. CDR1 MDHEN and CDR2 SYDVKM come from the germline V gene. CDR3: CASSLSGNTDTQYF. In nucleotides, the CDR3 is TGTGCCAGCAGTTTATCGGGGAACACAGATACGCAGTATTTT.

A note on this clone: This sample includes further DNA sequences coding for the same CDR3. The chain is built from TRBV6-5 and TRBJ1-2, with 9 bases identical to TRBD1. This CDR3 has 16 amino acids. Germline V gives CDR1 MNHEY, CDR2 SVGAGI. The ends lost 0 bases at V and 4 bases at J; junction bases unmatched: 6. The CDR3 here is CASSYSSGTGIYGYTF. CDR3 bases: TGTGCCAGCAGTTACTCTTCCGGGACAGGGATCTATGGCTACACCTTC.

J is TRBJ1-2 and V is TRBV4-3; 7 bases line up with TRBD1. The CDR3 is made up of 17 amino acids. The germline V gene encodes CDR1 LGHNA and CDR2 YSLEER. V lost 0 bases, J lost 0 bases, and 7 bases stayed unmatched. The CDR3 here is CASSQDPGTASNYGYTF. In DNA, the CDR3 is TGCGCCAGCAGCCAAGACCCAGGGACAGCGTCTAACTATGGCTACACCTTC.

The rearrangement links TRBV30 to TRBJ2-6, with D possibly being TRBD2 (6 bases). The germline CDR1 and CDR2 sequences are GTSNPN and SVGIG (reference sequence). V was pared by 4 bases and J by 0 bases, with 13 bases between. The CDR3 covers 16 residues. CDR3 sequence reads: CAWNGDFRSGANVLTF. CDR3 sequence (DNA): TGTGCCTGGAACGGGGACTTTCGCTCTGGGGCCAACGTCCTGACTTTC.

CDR3: CASSLFGSSTDTQYF. CDR3 DNA: TGTGCCAGCAGCTTATTCGGTTCTAGCACAGATACGCAGTATTTT. The chain couples TRBV7-3 to TRBJ2-3; D unclear. The CDR3 spans 15 residues. Trimming shortened V by 2 bases and J by 0 bases, and 9 bases separated the two germline ends. Germline lookup yields CDR1 SGHTA and CDR2 FQGTGA. The variable domain in full, completed from reference TRBV7-3 and TRBJ2-3, reads GAGVSQTPSNKVTEKGKYVELRCDPISGHTALYWYRQSLGQGPEFLIYFQGTGAADDSGLPNDRFFAVRPEGSVSTLKIQRTERGDSAVYLCASSLFGSSTDTQYFGPGTRLTVL.

The J gene is TRBJ2-3, the V gene TRBV5-6; the match to TRBD2 covers 9 bases. The CDR3 extends over 17 amino acids. From germline, CDR1 is SGHDT and CDR2 YYEEEE. Trimming removed 0 bases from V and 0 bases from J; junction bases left unmatched: 5. The CDR3 DNA reads TGTGCCAGCAGCTTGGCCGGGCTAGCGGGGAGCACAGATACGCAGTATTTT. Its protein is CASSLAGLAGSTDTQYF.

This chain connects TRBV5-1 to TRBJ2-5, with D tentatively TRBD1 (5 bases). The V end lost 0 bases, the J end lost 3 bases, and 6 bases lay between the germline ends. The germline CDR1 and CDR2 sequences are SGHRS and YFSETQ. This CDR3 has 13 amino acids. This chain's CDR3 is CASSLEGKETQYF. In DNA form, the CDR3 reads TGCGCCAGCAGCTTGGAGGGGAAAGAGACCCAGTACTTC.